This T cell receptor beta chain was obtained from a study of blood T cell repertoires in COVID-19. Per the authors' pipeline: Scientists estimated how many nucleated cells there were by amplifying reference gene primers. Method: immunoSEQ multiplex PCR; TCRdb's copy keeps in-frame clones and lacks some. The DNA was the basis for D and trimming; V, J and clone size are from that table. The sample includes fewer than 300,000 clones, 80% to 90% seen only once; the top ten take approximately 4%. This clone was detected only once. CDR3 length: 13 amino acids. Germline lookup yields CDR1 LGHDT and CDR2 YNNKEL (reference sequence). J gave up 7 bases and V 5 bases, and 6 bases lay outside the gene matches. Individuals drawn from approximately 26 US areas were about 18 to 95 years old. Assignment of participants to cohorts was predicated upon participant-reported clinical history. Recovered participants had two consecutive negative NP/OP PCR tests, healthcare professional clearance, or symptom resolution.

The V and J genes are TRBV3-1 (or the pseudogene TRBV3-2) and TRBJ1-2, with 8 nucleotides matching TRBD1. The sequence derives from a woman in her 30s who had recovered from COVID-19. Sequencing was done on a sample of PBMCs or T cells enriched from blood (not recorded which). The DNA for the CDR3 is TGTGCCAGCAGCTTCGGGACAGGAGCTGGCTACACCTTC. Amino acid sequence: CASSFGTGAGYTF.